The source of this TCR beta chain is a study of monozygotic twins with inflammatory bowel disease. TCRdb reprocessed the 5' RACE reads, with one entry per CDR3 protein and no DNA. Listed are roughly 170,000 distinct CDR3 sequences; less than 7.5% falls within the top ten. Per the germline V gene, CDR1 is LNHDA and CDR2 is SQIVND (reference sequence). The CDR3 is 13 residues long. The gene calls are TRBV19 and TRBJ1-5. The TCR comes from a human donor with ulcerative colitis or Crohn's disease, or a healthy co-twin of an affected twin (not recorded which). Sequenced input: blood. CDR3 protein: CASSGMGNQPQHF.